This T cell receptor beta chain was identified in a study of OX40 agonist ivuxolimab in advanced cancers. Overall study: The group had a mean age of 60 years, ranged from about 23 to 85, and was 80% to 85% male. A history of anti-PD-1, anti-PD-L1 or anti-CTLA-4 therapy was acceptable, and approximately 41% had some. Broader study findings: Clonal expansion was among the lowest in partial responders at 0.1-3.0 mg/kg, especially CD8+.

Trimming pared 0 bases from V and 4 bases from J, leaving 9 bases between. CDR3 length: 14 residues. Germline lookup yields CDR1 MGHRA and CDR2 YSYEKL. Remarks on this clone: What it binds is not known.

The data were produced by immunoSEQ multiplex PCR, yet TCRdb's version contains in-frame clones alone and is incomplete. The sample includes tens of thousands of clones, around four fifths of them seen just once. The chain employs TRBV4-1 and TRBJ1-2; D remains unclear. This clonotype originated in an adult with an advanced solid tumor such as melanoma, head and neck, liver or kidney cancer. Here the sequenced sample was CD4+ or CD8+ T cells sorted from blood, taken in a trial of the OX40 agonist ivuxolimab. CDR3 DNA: TGCGCCAGCAGCCAAGATGGGGTAGGCTATGGCTACACCTTC. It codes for CASSQDGVGYGYTF.